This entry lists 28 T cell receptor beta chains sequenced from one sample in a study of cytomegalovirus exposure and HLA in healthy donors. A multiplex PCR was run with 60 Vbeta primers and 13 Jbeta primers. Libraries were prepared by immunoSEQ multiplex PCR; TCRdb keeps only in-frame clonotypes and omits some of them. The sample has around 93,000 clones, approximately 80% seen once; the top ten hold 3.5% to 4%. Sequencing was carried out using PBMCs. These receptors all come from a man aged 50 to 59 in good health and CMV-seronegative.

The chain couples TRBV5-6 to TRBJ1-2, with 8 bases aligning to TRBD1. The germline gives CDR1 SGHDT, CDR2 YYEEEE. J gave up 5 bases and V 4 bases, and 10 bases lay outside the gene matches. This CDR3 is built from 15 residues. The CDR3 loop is CASSTGTGASYGYTF. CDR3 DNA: TGTGCCAGCAGCACGGGGACAGGAGCCAGTTATGGCTACACCTTC.

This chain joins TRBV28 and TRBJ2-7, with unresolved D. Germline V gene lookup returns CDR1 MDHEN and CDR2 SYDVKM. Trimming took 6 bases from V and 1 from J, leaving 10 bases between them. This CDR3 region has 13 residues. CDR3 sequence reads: CASRSSGSYEQYF. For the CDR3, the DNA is TGTGCCAGCAGGTCTTCCGGTTCCTACGAGCAGTACTTC.

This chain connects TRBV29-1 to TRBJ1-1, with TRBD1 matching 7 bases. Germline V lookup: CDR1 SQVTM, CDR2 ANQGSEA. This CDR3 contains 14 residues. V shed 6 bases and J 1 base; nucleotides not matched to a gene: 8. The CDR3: CSVPGDSPNTEAFF. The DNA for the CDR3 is TGCAGCGTCCCAGGGGACAGCCCGAACACTGAAGCTTTCTTT.

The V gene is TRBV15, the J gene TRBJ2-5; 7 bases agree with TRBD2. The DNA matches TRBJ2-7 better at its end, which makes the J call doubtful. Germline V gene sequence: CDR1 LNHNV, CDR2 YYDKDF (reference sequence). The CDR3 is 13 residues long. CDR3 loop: CATNEWGGGEQYF. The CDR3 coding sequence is TGTGCCACCAACGAATGGGGGGGAGGCGAGCAGTACTTC.

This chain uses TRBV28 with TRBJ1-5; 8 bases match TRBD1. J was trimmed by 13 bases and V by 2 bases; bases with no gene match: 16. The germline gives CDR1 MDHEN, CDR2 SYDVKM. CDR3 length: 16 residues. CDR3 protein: CASSLRGVETGAPQHF. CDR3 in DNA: TGTGCCAGCAGTTTAAGGGGGGTAGAGACAGGGGCTCCACAGCATTTT.

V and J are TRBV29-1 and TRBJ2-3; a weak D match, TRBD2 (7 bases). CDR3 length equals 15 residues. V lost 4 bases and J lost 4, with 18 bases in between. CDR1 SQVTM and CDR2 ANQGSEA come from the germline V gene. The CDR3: CSVGRGGFRSDTQYF. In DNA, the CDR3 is TGCAGCGTTGGGAGGGGGGGGTTCAGGTCAGATACGCAGTATTTT.

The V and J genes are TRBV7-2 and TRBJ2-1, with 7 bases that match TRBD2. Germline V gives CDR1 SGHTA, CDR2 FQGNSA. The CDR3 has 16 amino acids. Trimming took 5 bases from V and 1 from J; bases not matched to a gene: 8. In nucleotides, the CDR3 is TGTGCCAGCAGCCCCTTGCTAGCGGCTTCCTACAATGAGCAGTTCTTC. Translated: CASSPLLAASYNEQFF. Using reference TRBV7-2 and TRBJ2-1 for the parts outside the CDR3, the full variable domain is GAGVSQSPSNKVTEKGKDVELRCDPISGHTALYWYRQSLGQGLEFLIYFQGNSAPDKSGLPSDRFSAERTGGSVSTLTIQRTQQEDSAVYLCASSPLLAASYNEQFFGPGTRLTVL.

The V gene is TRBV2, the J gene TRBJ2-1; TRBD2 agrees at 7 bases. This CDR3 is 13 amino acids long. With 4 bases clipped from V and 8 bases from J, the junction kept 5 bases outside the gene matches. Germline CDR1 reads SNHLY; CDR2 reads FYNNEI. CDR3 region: CASSVGRGDEQFF. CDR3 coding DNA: TGTGCCAGCAGTGTCGGCCGGGGGGATGAGCAGTTCTTC.

The CDR3 DNA follows: TGTGCCAGCAGTTTAGGGGACAGGGTGGAAGAGACCCAGTACTTC. This sequence encodes CASSLGDRVEETQYF. The rearrangement links TRBV27 to TRBJ2-5, with 9 bases lining up with TRBD1. This CDR3 has 15 amino acids. Germline CDR1 is MNHEY and CDR2 is SMNVEV (reference sequence). Trimming took 2 bases from V and 3 from J; bases not matched to a gene: 4.

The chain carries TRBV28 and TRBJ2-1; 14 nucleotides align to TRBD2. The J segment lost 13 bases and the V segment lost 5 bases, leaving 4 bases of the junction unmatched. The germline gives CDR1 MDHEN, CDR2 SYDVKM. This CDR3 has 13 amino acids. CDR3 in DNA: TGTGCCAGCAGTCCGGGACTAGCGGGAGATCAGTTCTTC. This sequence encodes CASSPGLAGDQFF.

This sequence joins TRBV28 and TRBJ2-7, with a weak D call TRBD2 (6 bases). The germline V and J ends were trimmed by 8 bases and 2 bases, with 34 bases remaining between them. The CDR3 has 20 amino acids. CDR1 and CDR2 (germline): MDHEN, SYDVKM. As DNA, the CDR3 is TGTGCCAGCGCCCCAACTCGGGGGAAGATCACATTTACGAAGCCCTACGAGCAGTACTTC. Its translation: CASAPTRGKITFTKPYEQYF.

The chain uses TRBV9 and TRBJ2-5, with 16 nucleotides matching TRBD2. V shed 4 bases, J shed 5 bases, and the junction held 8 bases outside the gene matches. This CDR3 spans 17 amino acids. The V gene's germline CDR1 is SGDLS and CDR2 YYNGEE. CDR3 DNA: TGTGCCAGCAGCCCGAGGGGACTAGCGGGAGGGAGGGAGACCCAGTACTTC. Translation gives CASSPRGLAGGRETQYF.

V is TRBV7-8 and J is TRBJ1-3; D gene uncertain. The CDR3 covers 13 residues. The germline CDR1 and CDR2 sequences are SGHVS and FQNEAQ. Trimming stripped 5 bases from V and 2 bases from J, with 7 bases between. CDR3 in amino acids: CASSLTAGNTIYF. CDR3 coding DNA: TGTGCCAGCAGCCTCACGGCTGGAAACACCATATATTTT.

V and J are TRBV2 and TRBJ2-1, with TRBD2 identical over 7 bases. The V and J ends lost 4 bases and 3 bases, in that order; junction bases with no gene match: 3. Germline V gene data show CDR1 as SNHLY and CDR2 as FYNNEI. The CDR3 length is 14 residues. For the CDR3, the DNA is TGTGCCAGCAGTGTGGCGGGGGTCTACAATGAGCAGTTCTTC. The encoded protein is CASSVAGVYNEQFF.

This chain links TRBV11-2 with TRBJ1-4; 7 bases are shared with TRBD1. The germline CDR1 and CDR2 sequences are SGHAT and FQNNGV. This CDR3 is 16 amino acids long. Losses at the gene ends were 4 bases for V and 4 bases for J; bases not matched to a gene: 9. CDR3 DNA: TGTGCCAGCAGCTCCTCTAGGGACAGCTATAATGAAAAACTGTTTTTT. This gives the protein CASSSSRDSYNEKLFF.

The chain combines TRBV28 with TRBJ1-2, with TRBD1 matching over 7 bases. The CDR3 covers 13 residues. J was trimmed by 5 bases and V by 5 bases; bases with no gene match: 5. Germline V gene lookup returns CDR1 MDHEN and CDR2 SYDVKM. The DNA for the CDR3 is TGTGCCAGCAGTCGCCACAGGGGATATGGCTACACCTTC. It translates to CASSRHRGYGYTF.

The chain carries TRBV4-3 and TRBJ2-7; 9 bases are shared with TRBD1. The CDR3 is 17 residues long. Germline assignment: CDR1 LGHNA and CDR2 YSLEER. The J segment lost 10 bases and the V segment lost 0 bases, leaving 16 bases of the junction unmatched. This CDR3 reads CASSQEYEQGASVGQYF. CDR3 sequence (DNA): TGCGCCAGCAGCCAAGAATATGAACAGGGGGCATCGGTGGGTCAGTACTTC.

The CDR3 sequence: CASSVSTGSSYEQYF. In DNA, the CDR3 is TGTGCCAGCAGCGTATCCACGGGATCCTCCTACGAGCAGTACTTC. This rearrangement joins TRBV9 to TRBJ2-7, with a tentative D call TRBD2 (5 bases). Germline CDR1 and CDR2: SGDLS and YYNGEE. CDR3 length equals 15 residues. Trimming left V 1 base short and J 0 bases short, with 11 bases between.

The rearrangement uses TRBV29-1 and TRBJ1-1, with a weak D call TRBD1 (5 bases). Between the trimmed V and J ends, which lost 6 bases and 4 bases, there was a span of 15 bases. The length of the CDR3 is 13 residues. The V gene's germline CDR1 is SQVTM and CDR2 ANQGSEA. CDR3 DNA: TGCAGCGTCGCACGACAGCTTTCCACTGAAGCTTTCTTT. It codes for CSVARQLSTEAFF.

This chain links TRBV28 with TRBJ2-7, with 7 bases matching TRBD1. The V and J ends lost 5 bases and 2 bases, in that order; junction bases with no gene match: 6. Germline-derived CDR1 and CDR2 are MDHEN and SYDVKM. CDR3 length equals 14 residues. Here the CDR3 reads CASSQRTGPYEQYF. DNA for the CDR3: TGTGCCAGCAGTCAAAGGACAGGTCCCTACGAGCAGTACTTC.

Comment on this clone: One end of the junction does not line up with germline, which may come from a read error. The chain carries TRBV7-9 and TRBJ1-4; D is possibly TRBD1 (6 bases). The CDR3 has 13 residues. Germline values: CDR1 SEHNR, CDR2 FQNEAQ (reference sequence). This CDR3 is CSSSQGFNEKLFF. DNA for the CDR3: TGTTCCAGCAGCCAGGGGTTCAATGAAAAACTGTTTTTT.

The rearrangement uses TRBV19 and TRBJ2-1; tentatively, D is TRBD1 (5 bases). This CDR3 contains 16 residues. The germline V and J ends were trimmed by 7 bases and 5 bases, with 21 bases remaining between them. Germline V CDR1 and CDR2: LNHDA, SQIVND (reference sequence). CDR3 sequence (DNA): TGTGCCAGTAAAGGGTCTTGGGGAAGGGGTAACAATGAGCAGTTCTTC. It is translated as CASKGSWGRGNNEQFF.

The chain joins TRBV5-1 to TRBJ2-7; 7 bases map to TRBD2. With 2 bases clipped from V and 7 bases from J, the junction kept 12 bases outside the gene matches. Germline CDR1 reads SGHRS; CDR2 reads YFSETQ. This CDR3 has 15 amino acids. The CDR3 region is CASSFLAGANGEQYF. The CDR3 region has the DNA TGCGCCAGCAGCTTTTTGGCGGGAGCGAATGGAGAGCAGTACTTC.

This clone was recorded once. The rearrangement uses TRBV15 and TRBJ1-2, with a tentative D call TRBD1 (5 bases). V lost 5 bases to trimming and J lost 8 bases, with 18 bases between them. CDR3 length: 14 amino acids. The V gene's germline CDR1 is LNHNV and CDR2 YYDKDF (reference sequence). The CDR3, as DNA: TGTGCCACCAGCGCTGGCCAGGGCGCGGGGGGCTACACCTTC. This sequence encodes CATSAGQGAGGYTF.

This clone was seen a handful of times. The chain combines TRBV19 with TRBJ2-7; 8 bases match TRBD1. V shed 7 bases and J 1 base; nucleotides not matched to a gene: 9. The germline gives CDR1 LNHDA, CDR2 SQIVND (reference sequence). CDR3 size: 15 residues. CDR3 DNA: TGTGCCAGTAACTCACCCCGGGACAGGTCCTACGAGCAGTACTTC. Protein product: CASNSPRDRSYEQYF. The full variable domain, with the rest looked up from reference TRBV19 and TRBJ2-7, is DGGITQSPKYLFRKEGQNVTLSCEQNLNHDAMYWYRQDPGQGLRLIYYSQIVNDFQKGDIAEGYSVSREKKESFPLTVTSAQKNPTAFYLCASNSPRDRSYEQYFGPGTRLTVT.

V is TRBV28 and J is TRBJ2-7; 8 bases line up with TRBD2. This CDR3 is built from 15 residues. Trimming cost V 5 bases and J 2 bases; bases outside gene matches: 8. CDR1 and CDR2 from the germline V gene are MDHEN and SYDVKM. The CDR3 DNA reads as TGTGCCAGCAGTCCTGCCGGGGGGGGGCCCTACGAGCAGTACTTC. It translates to CASSPAGGGPYEQYF. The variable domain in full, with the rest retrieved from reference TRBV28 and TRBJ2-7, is DVKVTQSSRYLVKRTGEKVFLECVQDMDHENMFWYRQDPGLGLRLIYFSYDVKMKEKGDIPEGYSVSREKKERFSLILESASTNQTSMYLCASSPAGGGPYEQYFGPGTRLTVT.

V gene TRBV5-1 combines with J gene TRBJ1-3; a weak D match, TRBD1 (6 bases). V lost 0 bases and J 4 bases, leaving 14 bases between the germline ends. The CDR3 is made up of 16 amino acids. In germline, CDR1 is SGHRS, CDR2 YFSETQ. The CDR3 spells CASSLGSTGPGNTIYF. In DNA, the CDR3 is TGCGCCAGCAGCTTGGGGTCTACAGGGCCCGGAAACACCATATATTTT.

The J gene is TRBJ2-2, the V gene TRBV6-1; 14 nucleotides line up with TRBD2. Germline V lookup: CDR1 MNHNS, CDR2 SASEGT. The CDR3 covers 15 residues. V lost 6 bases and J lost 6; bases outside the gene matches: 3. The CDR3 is CASRETSGRAGELFF. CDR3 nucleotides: TGTGCCAGCAGGGAGACTAGCGGGAGGGCCGGGGAGCTGTTTTTT.